These T cell receptor beta chains were read from a single sample in a study of T cell responses to AZD1222 COVID-19 vaccine. Sequencing used immunoSEQ multiplex PCR; TCRdb keeps in-frame clones, though not all of them. The sample shows 98,000 or so clones, roughly 93% of them seen only once. Sequences were derived from peripheral blood, sampled on day 0 of AZD1222 vaccination. These receptors were taken from an adult in good health. The CDR3 runs from the conserved cysteine through the conserved F or W. The D gene is left open where the match is weak. For some rows the clone size is stated as once, few or many, or as a class when expanded; others skip it.

d_call	v_call	j_call	clone_size	cdr3_nt	cdr3_aa
NA	TRBV19	TRBJ1-3	NA	TGTGCCAGTAGTGTCGGCAGGTCGAGTGGAAACACCATATATTTT	CASSVGRSSGNTIYF
TRBD2	TRBV2	TRBJ2-7	NA	TGTGCCAGCAGTGAAGGCGGGAGAGCGCAAGAGCAGTACTTC	CASSEGGRAQEQYF
TRBD2	TRBV5-1	TRBJ2-7	NA	TGCGCCAGCAGAGGACTAGCCACCTACGAGCAGTACTTC	CASRGLATYEQYF
NA	TRBV18	TRBJ1-1	NA	TGTGCCAGCTCACCCCAGGGTCCAGGGGCCACTGAAGCTTTCTTT	CASSPQGPGATEAFF
NA	TRBV20-1	TRBJ2-1	NA	TGCAGTGCTAGTCGGGCAGGCTACAATGAGCAGTTCTTC	CSASRAGYNEQFF
TRBD2	TRBV3-1/TRBV3-2	TRBJ2-7	NA	TGTGCCAGCAGCCAAGATTTCCCGGGACTAGCGGGAGGCCACCTGTACGAGCAGTACTTC	CASSQDFPGLAGGHLYEQYF
NA	TRBV29-1	TRBJ2-1	NA	TGCAGCGCTGAAGATAGCTCCTACAATGAGCAGTTCTTC	CSAEDSSYNEQFF
NA	TRBV5-4	TRBJ2-1	NA	TGTGCCAGCAGCTTGGTAGTCGGGAACCTCTACAATGAGCAGTTCTTC	CASSLVVGNLYNEQFF
NA	TRBV28	TRBJ2-5	NA	TGTGCCAGCAGTCCAGTCCGGGAGACCCAGTACTTC	CASSPVRETQYF
TRBD1	TRBV7-9	TRBJ1-2	NA	TGTGCCAGCAGCTTTTCTGTCAGGGGGATAGTCGGCTACACCTTC	CASSFSVRGIVGYTF
NA	TRBV6-4	TRBJ1-6	once	TGTGCCAGCAGTGTCCAGGGTGGTTCACCCCTCCACTTT	CASSVQGGSPLHF
TRBD1	TRBV18	TRBJ2-7	NA	TGTGCCAGCTCACCACGGGGACAGGGGGCCCACGAGCAGTACTTC	CASSPRGQGAHEQYF
NA	TRBV7-9	TRBJ2-1	NA	TGTGCCAGCAGCTTATCTTTAGCTAGTGAGCAGTTCTTC	CASSLSLASEQFF
TRBD2	TRBV30	TRBJ2-1	NA	TGTGCCTATGGAAGGGGAGGGTCCTACAATGAGCAGTTCTTC	CAYGRGGSYNEQFF
NA	TRBV10-1	TRBJ2-3	NA	TGCGCCAGCAGTGAGTCTGGTGGGGATACGCAGTATTTT	CASSESGGDTQYF
NA	TRBV18	TRBJ1-1	NA	TGTGCCAGCTCACCAAATAGTTTGGGGGTATGGACTGAAGCTTTCTTT	CASSPNSLGVWTEAFF
TRBD2	TRBV7-3	TRBJ2-3	NA	TGTGCCAGCAGCTTAGGGACTAGCGGGGTGAATACGCAGTATTTT	CASSLGTSGVNTQYF
NA	TRBV18	TRBJ1-4	NA	TGTGCCAGCTCACTAGGACGGGGCGTTAATGAAAAACTGTTTTTT	CASSLGRGVNEKLFF
NA	TRBV28	TRBJ1-3	NA	TGTGCCAGCATTGGACAGCTCTCTGGAAACACCATATATTTT	CASIGQLSGNTIYF
NA	TRBV7-3	TRBJ2-1	NA	TGTGCCAGCAGCTTAATAGGAGGAGATCAGGATGAGCAGTTCTTC	CASSLIGGDQDEQFF
TRBD2	TRBV7-9	TRBJ2-1	NA	TGTGCCAGCCAGCGGGAGTTTTACAATGAGCAGTTCTTC	CASQREFYNEQFF
NA	TRBV5-4	TRBJ2-3	NA	TGTGCCAGCAGCTGGCTTGGCACAGATACGCAGTATTTT	CASSWLGTDTQYF
TRBD1	TRBV9	TRBJ2-6	NA	TGTGCCAGCAGGAGCCGGGACAGGTCCGTCCTGACTTTC	CASRSRDRSVLTF
NA	TRBV7-9	TRBJ1-1	NA	TGTGCCAGCAGCAATACAGGGCTTGAAGCTTTCTTT	CASSNTGLEAFF
TRBD2	TRBV18	TRBJ2-7	NA	TGTGCCAGCTCCCCGCAGCAGGGACTAGCGGAAAACGAGCAGTACTTC	CASSPQQGLAENEQYF
TRBD2	TRBV5-4	TRBJ2-7	NA	TGTGCCAGCGGGGTTGGCGGGAGGAACTACGAGCAGTACTTC	CASGVGGRNYEQYF
NA	TRBV19	TRBJ1-1	NA	TGTGCCAGTAGGGGGTGGGGGTCGAACACTGAAGCTTTCTTT	CASRGWGSNTEAFF
NA	TRBV2	TRBJ1-2	NA	TGTGCCAGTGGGGCCGAGGAATATGGCTACACCTTC	CASGAEEYGYTF
NA	TRBV12-3/TRBV12-4	TRBJ1-2	NA	TGTGCCAGCAGCCCGGTCGCTAACTATGGCTACACCTTC	CASSPVANYGYTF
NA	TRBV7-9	TRBJ2-5	NA	TGTGCCAGCAGCCCCCCGGTAGAGGCCCAGTACTTC	CASSPPVEAQYF
NA	TRBV5-4	TRBJ2-2	once	TGTGCCAGCAGCTTAGGAGGGCGCACCGGGGAGCTGTTTTTT	CASSLGGRTGELFF
NA	TRBV28	TRBJ2-7	NA	TGTGCCAGCAGAACCGGTGGTGCCGACGAGCAGTACTTC	CASRTGGADEQYF
NA	TRBV7-8	TRBJ2-2	NA	TGTGCCAGCAGCTTGACCCGAACCGGGGAGCTGTTTTTT	CASSLTRTGELFF
NA	TRBV6-1	TRBJ1-1	NA	TGTGCCAGCAGTGAAGTTGGGGCACAGTTCACTGAAGCTTTCTTT	CASSEVGAQFTEAFF
NA	TRBV4-3	TRBJ1-5	NA	TGCGCCAGCAGCCAATTTCTTCAGGGCCGCGAGCCCCAGCATTTT	CASSQFLQGREPQHF
NA	TRBV12-3/TRBV12-4	TRBJ2-1	NA	TGTGCCAGCAGTTTCTCCAGGTATGAGCAGTTCTTC	CASSFSRYEQFF
TRBD1	TRBV5-1	TRBJ2-7	NA	TGCGCCAGCAGCTTGTGGGACAGGGATAACGAGCAGTACTTC	CASSLWDRDNEQYF
TRBD2	TRBV5-1	TRBJ2-7	NA	TGCGCCAGCAGCCCGGGACTAGCGGGAGGGCCGGGCTACGAGCAGTACTTC	CASSPGLAGGPGYEQYF
NA	TRBV5-1	TRBJ2-6	NA	TGCGCCAGCACGAGGGGAACTGGGGCCAACGTCCTGACTTTC	CASTRGTGANVLTF
NA	TRBV7-3	TRBJ2-1	NA	TGTGCCAGCAGCTTACAGGGTACCTACAATGAGCAGTTCTTC	CASSLQGTYNEQFF
NA	TRBV12-3/TRBV12-4	TRBJ2-7	medium-sized	TGTGCCAGCAGTTCCACCTTCTACGAGCAGTACTTC	CASSSTFYEQYF
NA	TRBV11-2	TRBJ2-5	NA	TGTGCCAGCAGCCCGAAAGCCCAAGAGACCCAGTACTTC	CASSPKAQETQYF
NA	TRBV7-8	TRBJ2-7	NA	TGTGCCAGCAGCTTAAGGGACGAGCAGTACTTC	CASSLRDEQYF
NA	TRBV5-1	TRBJ2-3	NA	TGCGCCAGCAGCTTTAACACAGATACGCAGTATTTT	CASSFNTDTQYF
NA	TRBV5-4	TRBJ1-5	NA	TGTGCCAGCAGCTCGGCGGGAGAAAATCAGCCCCAGCATTTT	CASSSAGENQPQHF
TRBD2	TRBV9	TRBJ2-1	NA	TGTGCCAGCAGCGTACCCCGAGGCGGGAGTCTGAATGAGCAGTTCTTC	CASSVPRGGSLNEQFF
NA	TRBV6-5	TRBJ2-1	NA	TGTGCCAGCAGTTATTGGTCAGGCGCTGTTGGGGAGCAGTTCTTC	CASSYWSGAVGEQFF
NA	TRBV28	TRBJ1-1	NA	TGTGCCAGCAGTTTCAGAGATACCGAAGCTTTCTTT	CASSFRDTEAFF
NA	TRBV4-1	TRBJ2-7	NA	TGCGCCAGCAGCCGGGAGGACAGCCCCTACGAGCAGTACTTC	CASSREDSPYEQYF
TRBD2	TRBV7-2	TRBJ2-1	NA	TGTGCCAGCAGCCAGACTAGCGGGAGTCATAATGAGCAGTTCTTC	CASSQTSGSHNEQFF
TRBD1	TRBV10-3	TRBJ1-5	NA	TGTGCCATCAGTGAGTCGGGACAGGGCGGCCAGCCCCAGCATTTT	CAISESGQGGQPQHF
NA	TRBV19	TRBJ1-1	NA	TGTGCCAGTAGTATGGGGTTAGGGGAGACCGAAGCTTTCTTT	CASSMGLGETEAFF
NA	TRBV5-1	TRBJ1-2	NA	TGCGCCAGCAGCTCGGCAGGGGACTATGGCTACACCTTC	CASSSAGDYGYTF